This is a list of T cell receptor beta chains from one sample in a study of regulatory T cells in long-lasting Graves disease. One entry per CDR3 protein results from TCRdb running MiXCR on the multiplex PCR reads. Here the sample spans about 400,000 distinct CDR3 sequences, roughly 20% being singletons. Sequencing used peripheral blood mononuclear cells (PBMCs), obtained when the disease was refractory, from a patient treated with antithyroid drugs. The receptors derive from a female donor with Graves disease. CDR3s include the opening cysteine and the closing phenylalanine or tryptophan.

CDR3 length | V gene | CDR3 protein
16 | TRBV10-3 | CAISEPDSRSGNTIYF
13 | TRBV11-3 | CASSSGTAGEQYF
15 | TRBV5-1 | CASSPDAAGGPPLHF
14 | TRBV6-1 | CASRRGSVGETQYF
12 | TRBV7-2 | CASSLVQETQYF
13 | TRBV2 | CASSGGVLQPQHF
15 | TRBV11-1 | CASSRSGTGGGGYTF
15 | TRBV19 | CASSIFGTEYQPQHF
15 | TRBV7-2 | CASSLTSGSFDTQYF
12 | TRBV7-9 | CASSLNTAEAFF
12 | TRBV19 | CASMGGNYEQYF
14 | TRBV3-1 | CASSQDGLRETQYF
11 | TRBV29-1 | CSVGEQYEQYF
17 | TRBV6-5 | CASSYYGPVAEGSPLHF
13 | TRBV20-1 | CSAITGTSEKLFF
15 | TRBV9 | CASSVRGGADYEQYF